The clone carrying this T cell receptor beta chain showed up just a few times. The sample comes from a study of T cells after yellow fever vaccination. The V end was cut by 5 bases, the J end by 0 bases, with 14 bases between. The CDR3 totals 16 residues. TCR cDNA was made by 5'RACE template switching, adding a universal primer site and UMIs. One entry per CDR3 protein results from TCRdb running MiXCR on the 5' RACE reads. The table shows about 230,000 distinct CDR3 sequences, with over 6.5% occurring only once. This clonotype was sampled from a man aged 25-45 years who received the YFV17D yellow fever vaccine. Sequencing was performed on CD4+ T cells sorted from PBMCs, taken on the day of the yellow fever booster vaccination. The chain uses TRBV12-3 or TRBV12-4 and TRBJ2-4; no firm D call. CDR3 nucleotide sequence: TGTGCCAGCAGTCCGACTCGGACCATAGCCAAAAACATTCAGTACTTC. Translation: CASSPTRTIAKNIQYF.